This record concerns one TCR beta chain sequence. The CDR3 contains 14 residues. The germline gives CDR1 LNHDA, CDR2 SQIVND (reference sequence). V lost 3 bases, J lost 4 bases, and 10 bases lay in between. Assay: immunoSEQ multiplex PCR; the TCRdb copy retains only in-frame clones and omits some. The sample shows about 100,000 clones, 85% to 95% of them seen only once. This specimen comes from a study of technical replicates of blood from a handful of donors. This sequence originates from a human donor in good health. Sequenced sample: T cells isolated from PBMCs. This chain connects TRBV19 to TRBJ1-5, with D possibly matching TRBD1 (6 bases). The CDR3 sequence is CASSIGDTNQPQHF. As DNA, the CDR3 is TGTGCCAGTAGTATTGGGGACACAAATCAGCCCCAGCATTTT.